This T cell receptor beta chain was sequenced for a study of T cell repertoires in cytomegalovirus infection. This clonotype came up a few times. What it binds is not known. The CDR3 sequence is 15 residues long. Germline values: CDR1 LGHNT, CDR2 FRNRAP. V lost 0 bases to trimming and J lost 5 bases, with 13 bases between them. TCRdb itself ran the reads through MiXCR, one entry per CDR3 protein. The repertoire consists of 84,000 or so distinct CDR3 sequences, with approximately 45% occurring once and the leading ten covering just over 90%. Sequencing was performed on CD8+ T cells from cultured PBMCs, taken from culture after CMV antigen stimulation. The J gene is TRBJ1-2, the V gene TRBV12-5; no definite D call. The receptor's source is a human donor in good health (CMV status not recorded). Some clones in this sample may be carry-over from other donors' samples. The CDR3 bases are TGTGCTAGTGGTTTGGTACAAGGCAGAAATTATGGCTACACCTTC. Residues: CASGLVQGRNYGYTF.